This T cell receptor (beta chain) originates from a study of cytomegalovirus exposure and HLA in healthy donors. On the study more broadly: Samples from HLA-typed donors yielded approximately 80 million unique TCRs in an early data release.

A word on this clone: Its target is not known.

Study-wide results and limits: Association of a missense DCLRE1C variant with TCR beta V- and J-gene trimming was reported in a later analysis.

Germline V CDR1 and CDR2: SGHTA, FQGTGA. CDR3 length: 15 amino acids. V was clipped by 1 base and J by 4 bases; unmatched bases: 6. PCR was performed using 60 Vbeta and 13 Jbeta primers. Assay: immunoSEQ multiplex PCR; the TCRdb copy retains only in-frame clones and omits some. The repertoire holds fewer than 200,000 clones, with around 79% as singletons. The chain has TRBV7-3 and TRBJ1-1; 7 bases fit TRBD1. The clonotype comes from a male donor in good health and CMV-seropositive. Sequenced sample: PBMCs. The CDR3 DNA follows: TGTGCCAGCAGCTTAAGTCCGACAGGGCGCACTGAAGCTTTCTTT. Its protein product is CASSLSPTGRTEAFF.